These 15 T cell receptor beta chains were sequenced from one sample in a study of CD8+ T cells in alopecia areata. Once RNA had been extracted, it was reverse transcribed into cDNA to act as the sequencing template. Some clones are missing from TCRdb's copy, which holds only in-frame ones; the method was immunoSEQ multiplex PCR. This sample has about 76,000 clones, with 25% to 30% found just once. As to treatment: oral pan-JAK inhibitor, 5-10 mg twice daily. Specimen: CD8+ T cells sorted from blood, collected at week 4, from a patient treated with tofacitinib. These receptors were obtained from a human donor with alopecia areata.

V usage is TRBV30 and J usage is TRBJ1-5; TRBD1 matches 8 bases. V shed 5 bases and J 3 bases; nucleotides not matched to a gene: 3. The CDR3 loop spans 13 amino acids. Germline V gene lookup returns CDR1 GTSNPN and CDR2 SVGIG (reference sequence). The CDR3 DNA sequence: TGTGCCTGGGGGACAGGAAACAATCAGCCCCAGCATTTT. Translating gives CAWGTGNNQPQHF.

The chain combines TRBV29-1 with TRBJ2-7, with TRBD2 identical over 7 bases. The CDR3 spans 14 residues. Germline lookup yields CDR1 SQVTM and CDR2 ANQGSEA. The junction had 14 bases not matched to a gene; V was cut back by 8 bases and J by 4 bases. The CDR3 loop reads CSPDTGGKRYEQYF. For the CDR3, the DNA is TGCAGCCCAGACACGGGGGGAAAAAGGTACGAGCAGTACTTC.

There are a few counts of this clone. The rearrangement links TRBV29-1 to TRBJ2-3; 8 nucleotides match TRBD2. The CDR3 totals 14 residues. The trim removed 6 bases at V and 2 bases at J, leaving 7 bases unmatched. Germline-derived CDR1 and CDR2 are SQVTM and ANQGSEA. The CDR3 DNA reads as TGCAGCGTCGGGGGGGGAAAGCCCACAGATACGCAGTATTTT. It specifies CSVGGGKPTDTQYF.

This clone was seen a single time. The chain carries TRBV5-1 and TRBJ1-1; 9 bases line up with TRBD1. This CDR3 spans 14 amino acids. The germline gives CDR1 SGHRS, CDR2 YFSETQ. J gave up 4 bases and V 3 bases, and 4 bases lay outside the gene matches. The chain's CDR3 is CASSSDRGATEAFF. CDR3 sequence (DNA): TGCGCCAGCAGCTCGGACAGGGGTGCCACTGAAGCTTTCTTT.

In its sample, this clone ranks as medium-sized (0.01 to 0.1%). The chain employs TRBV21-1 and TRBJ1-3. TRBV21-1 is described as a pseudogene. The CDR3 length is 16 residues. CDR3 coding DNA: TGTGCCAGCAGCAACCGACGCGGGGAGGCCGGAAACACCATATATTTT. Its protein product is CASSNRRGEAGNTIYF.

This clone was detected a few times. The chain couples TRBV5-6 to TRBJ2-7; unclear D gene. V dropped 2 bases and J dropped 6 bases, with 6 bases sitting between them. CDR1 is SGHDT and CDR2 is YYEEEE in the germline V gene. The CDR3 totals 11 residues. CDR3 protein: CASSFVGEQYF. The CDR3 nucleotides read TGTGCCAGCAGCTTCGTAGGCGAGCAGTACTTC.

The V and J genes are TRBV29-1 and TRBJ2-5; D unresolved. Germline CDR1 SQVTM, CDR2 ANQGSEA. Trimming left V 3 bases short and J 5 bases short, with 16 bases between. The CDR3 spans 14 residues. The CDR3 nucleotides are TGCAGCGTTGACCTACTTGGGATACGGGAGACCCAGTACTTC. It is translated as CSVDLLGIRETQYF.

This clone was observed a few times. The J gene is TRBJ2-5, the V gene TRBV29-1, with 15 bases fitting TRBD2. J gave up 4 bases and V 7 bases, and 4 bases lay outside the gene matches. CDR1 and CDR2 from the germline V gene are SQVTM and ANQGSEA. The CDR3 consists of 14 residues. Written as DNA, the CDR3 is TGCAGCGCAGGACTAGCGGGAGGGCGAGAGACCCAGTACTTC. Amino acid sequence: CSAGLAGGRETQYF.

This clone was seen only a few times. The chain recombines TRBV13 with TRBJ2-7, with D maybe TRBD2 (7 bases). This CDR3 is 17 amino acids long. The V and J ends lost 6 bases and 4 bases respectively, with 25 bases between them. Germline CDR1 and CDR2: PRHDT and FYEKMQ (reference sequence). CDR3 loop: CASSEFGRRGPEYEQYF. For the CDR3, the DNA is TGTGCCAGCAGTGAATTCGGTCGGCGGGGGCCCGAATACGAGCAGTACTTC.

This chain joins TRBV18 and TRBJ2-2; D is perhaps TRBD1 (6 bases). V was cut by 2 bases and J by 4 bases, with 11 bases left in between. This CDR3 comprises 15 residues. CDR1 KGHSH and CDR2 LQKENI come from the germline V gene. The CDR3 loop is CASSPTPRGTGELFF. CDR3 DNA: TGTGCCAGCTCACCAACCCCCAGGGGCACCGGGGAGCTGTTTTTT.

In this sample, this clone turned up a few times. V gene TRBV6-4 combines with J gene TRBJ2-1; 13 positions agree with TRBD2. This CDR3 region has 15 residues. V dropped 3 bases and J dropped 8; count of bases not matched to a gene: 4. Germline lookup yields CDR1 MRHNA and CDR2 SNTAGT. The CDR3 nucleotides read TGTGCCAGCAGTGAAGGACTAGCGGGAGATTATGAGCAGTTCTTC. Encoded protein: CASSEGLAGDYEQFF.

This clone was seen a few times. The gene calls are TRBV5-6 and TRBJ2-7, with D tentatively TRBD1 (6 bases). V was shortened by 0 bases and J by 7 bases, with 14 bases between the two germline ends. The CDR3 length is 14 residues. Germline V gene lookup returns CDR1 SGHDT and CDR2 YYEEEE. CDR3 sequence: CASSLGANRVEQYF. The CDR3 DNA reads as TGTGCCAGCAGCTTGGGCGCGAACAGGGTAGAGCAGTACTTC.

This sequence joins TRBV7-2 and TRBJ1-5; tentative D call: TRBD1 (6 bases). Trimming cost V 3 bases and J 5 bases, with 17 bases left between them. Germline V gene data show CDR1 as SGHTA and CDR2 as FQGNSA. The CDR3 runs 16 residues. CDR3 region: CASSFTTGDFHQPQHF. The CDR3 DNA reads as TGTGCCAGCAGCTTCACGACAGGCGACTTTCATCAGCCCCAGCATTTT. Full variable domain (missing parts from reference TRBV7-2 and TRBJ1-5): GAGVSQSPSNKVTEKGKDVELRCDPISGHTALYWYRQSLGQGLEFLIYFQGNSAPDKSGLPSDRFSAERTGGSVSTLTIQRTQQEDSAVYLCASSFTTGDFHQPQHFGDGTRLSIL.

This clone was seen more than once but under ten times. This chain uses TRBV29-1 with TRBJ1-2, with 7 bases identical to TRBD1. The CDR3 loop spans 14 amino acids. The junction had 11 bases not matched to a gene; V was cut back by 7 bases and J by 3 bases. Germline V gives CDR1 SQVTM, CDR2 ANQGSEA. CDR3 nucleotide sequence: TGCAGCGCCCAGGGGGGTTTCGAGGACTATGGCTACACCTTC. Translated: CSAQGGFEDYGYTF.

The table lists this clone with a few counts. The sample carries other DNA sequences with the same CDR3. The chain couples TRBV29-1 to TRBJ2-1, with TRBD2 matching over 10 bases. The V segment lost 6 bases and the J segment 3 bases; nucleotides outside the gene matches: 5. The CDR3 length is 14 residues. Looked up from germline, CDR1 is SQVTM and CDR2 is ANQGSEA. The CDR3 sequence: CSVPGLAVYNEQFF. CDR3 sequence (DNA): TGCAGCGTGCCCGGACTAGCGGTCTACAATGAGCAGTTCTTC.